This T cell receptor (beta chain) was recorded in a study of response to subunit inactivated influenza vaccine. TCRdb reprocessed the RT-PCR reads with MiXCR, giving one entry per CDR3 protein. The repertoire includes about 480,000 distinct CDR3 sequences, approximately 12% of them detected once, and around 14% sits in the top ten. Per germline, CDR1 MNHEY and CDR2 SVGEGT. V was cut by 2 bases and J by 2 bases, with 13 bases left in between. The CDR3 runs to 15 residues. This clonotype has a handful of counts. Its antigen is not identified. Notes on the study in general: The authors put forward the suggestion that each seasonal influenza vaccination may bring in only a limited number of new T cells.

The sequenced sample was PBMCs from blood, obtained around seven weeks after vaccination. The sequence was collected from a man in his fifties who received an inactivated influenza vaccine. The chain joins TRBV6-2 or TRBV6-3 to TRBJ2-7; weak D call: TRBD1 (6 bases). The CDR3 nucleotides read TGTGCCAGCAGTTACGGAAAAGGGGGAGCCTACGAGCAGTACTTC. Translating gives CASSYGKGGAYEQYF.